The rows below give T cell receptor beta chains drawn from one sample of a study of vaccination effects on CD4 cells after COVID-19. The method was immunoSEQ multiplex PCR; TCRdb's version includes in-frame clones alone and lacks a portion of them. In the table there are fewer than 85,000 clones, 78% of which are singletons. These TCRs are of unknown antigen specificity. The specimen was CD4+ T cells from PBMCs cultured with SARS-CoV-2 spike peptides, collected before COVID-19 vaccination. Receptors were obtained from a human donor who received a COVID-19 vaccine. CDR3s leave out the opening cysteine and the closing phenylalanine or tryptophan.

length,V,CDR3
11,TRBV10-1,ASSLGPGTEAF
12,TRBV5-1,ASKAPQLTDTQY
12,TRBV5-1,ASSPTSGVETQY
10,TRBV28,ASRDTNQPQH
13,TRBV5-5,ASTVTGGEQGTQY
15,TRBV5-1,ASSMIPRTGGEDTQY
13,TRBV29-1,SGGSGAGNTGELF
11,TRBV30,AWSRQGGEKLF
12,TRBV5-4,ASIRDRLNYGYT
12,TRBV6-5,ASSQFLAKYGYT
11,TRBV2,ASRGQGDQPQH
11,TRBV12-3/TRBV12-4,ASRLTGVGELF
14,TRBV5-1,ASSLAGQGSGNTIY
11,TRBV7-9,ASRPDSTDTQY
16,TRBV24-1,ATSDFGGAGGNTGELF
13,TRBV5-1,ASSLEGARSTEAF
13,TRBV7-8,ASSPNRGRDTEAF
12,TRBV6-6,ASTHTEGNQPQH
10,TRBV5-1,ASSLVSDTQY
10,TRBV14,ASSLIGQKLF
14,TRBV29-1,SFNGGKGGRTDTQY
13,TRBV18,ASSPAQGRSTEAF
13,TRBV5-4,ASSLVASGANVLT
12,TRBV18,ASSPGTSHNEQF
9,TRBV5-8,ASSLGGPQY